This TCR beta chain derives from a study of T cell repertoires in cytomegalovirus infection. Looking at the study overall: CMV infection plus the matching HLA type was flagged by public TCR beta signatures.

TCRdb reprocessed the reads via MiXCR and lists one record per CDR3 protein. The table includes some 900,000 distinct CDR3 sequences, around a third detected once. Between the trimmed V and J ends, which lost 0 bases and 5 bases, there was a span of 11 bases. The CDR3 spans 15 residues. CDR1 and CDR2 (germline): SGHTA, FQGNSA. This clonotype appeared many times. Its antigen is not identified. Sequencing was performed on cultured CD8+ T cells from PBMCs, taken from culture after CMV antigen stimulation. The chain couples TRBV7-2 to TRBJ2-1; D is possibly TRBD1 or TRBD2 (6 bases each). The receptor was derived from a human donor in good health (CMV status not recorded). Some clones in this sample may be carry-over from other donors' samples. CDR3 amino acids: CASSLAPGANNEQFF. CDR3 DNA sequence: TGTGCCAGCAGCTTAGCACCGGGGGCCAACAATGAGCAGTTCTTC.